The sequence of this T cell receptor beta chain was determined in a study of T cells in Graves' hyperthyroidism and ophthalmopathy. Using RNA transcripts as the source, TCR beta CDR3 regions were amplified. First-round RT-PCR with HTBI primers amplified the TCR CDR3 region. One entry per CDR3 protein results from TCRdb running MiXCR on the multiplex PCR reads. The sample lists 700,000 or so distinct CDR3 sequences, roughly 15% seen once, with approximately 8.4% in the top ten. CDR3 length: 15 amino acids. V was clipped by 1 base and J by 5 bases; unmatched bases: 4. The germline V gene has CDR1 LNHDA and CDR2 SQIVND (reference sequence). This clonotype was found many times.

The TCR comes from a young man with Graves' hyperthyroidism. The V and J genes are TRBV19 and TRBJ2-1; 8 nucleotides align to TRBD2. Sequenced sample: blood. CDR3 DNA sequence: TGTGCCAGTAGTATAGGACTAGCGTTGAACAATGAGCAGTTCTTC. Its protein product is CASSIGLALNNEQFF.